Presented here are 8 T cell receptor beta chains from one specimen sequenced in a study of shared clonotypes between healthy human individuals (TCRdb year 2020). Receptors were amplified or captured by the immunoSEQ multiplex PCR assay. What TCRdb holds here is the immuneACCESS table cut down to in-frame rearrangements. Part of the clones is not present; checked against another copy, under half of the missing clones reflect an unresolved V gene, and the others are unexplained. The sample records some 550,000 clones, around 97% of which are singletons. The ten largest clonotypes hold around 0.058% of the sample. The sample was naive CD4+ T cells sorted from blood. According to the study, the label for this sample's cell subset or site signals: CD45RA+ positively selected. The receptor set was obtained from a woman in her 30s in good health.

The chain employs TRBV7-8 and TRBJ1-1, with 9 bases that match TRBD1. V shed 5 bases, J shed 5 bases, and the junction held 12 bases outside the gene matches. This CDR3 is built from 16 residues. CDR1 and CDR2 from the germline V gene are SGHVS and FQNEAQ. CDR3 coding DNA: TGTGCCAGCAGCCAGAATACAGGGGGCATAACAACTGAAGCTTTCTTT. Residues: CASSQNTGGITTEAFF.

This clone is a singleton in its sample. The chain is built from TRBV6-5 and TRBJ2-5; 7 nucleotides line up with TRBD1. Germline CDR1 and CDR2: MNHEY and SVGAGI. With V trimmed by 0 bases and J by 6 bases, 7 bases remained unmatched. This CDR3 is 15 amino acids long. DNA for the CDR3: TGTGCCAGCAGTTACTCCGCAGGGGGTGTCAAGACCCAGTACTTC. It encodes CASSYSAGGVKTQYF.

J is TRBJ2-3 and V is TRBV5-6; D tentatively fits TRBD1 or TRBD2 (6 bases each). In germline, CDR1 is SGHDT, CDR2 YYEEEE. This CDR3 region has 16 residues. Trimming pared 5 bases from V and 8 bases from J, leaving 24 bases between. The CDR3 coding sequence is TGTGCCAGCAGGGTCCGTGGAGTGGGGGGCAGTAGTACGCAGTATTTT. It codes for CASRVRGVGGSSTQYF.

This rearrangement joins TRBV2 to TRBJ1-1; D unresolved. The V end lost 6 bases, the J end lost 3 bases, and 11 bases lay between the germline ends. The germline gives CDR1 SNHLY, CDR2 FYNNEI. The CDR3 has 13 residues. CDR3 in DNA: TGTGCCAGCAGCACGACGTGGGACACTGAAGCTTTCTTT. Protein: CASSTTWDTEAFF.

In DNA, the CDR3 is TGTGCCAGCACCCCGGGGGGCCACACCGGGGAGCTGTTTTTT. This translates into CASTPGGHTGELFF. The rearrangement uses TRBV6-6 and TRBJ2-2, with TRBD2 as a possible D gene (7 bases). Germline CDR1 reads MNHNY; CDR2 reads SVGAGI (reference sequence). The CDR3 contains 14 residues. Trimming removed 7 bases at V and 3 bases at J, with 12 bases between.

The V gene is TRBV7-9, the J gene TRBJ1-2; 11 nucleotides agree with TRBD1. The CDR3 contains 14 residues. V gave up 4 bases and J gave up 8 bases; unmatched junction bases: 6. The V gene's germline CDR1 is SEHNR and CDR2 FQNEAQ (reference sequence). CDR3 region: CASSSQGQGDGYTF. The CDR3, as DNA: TGTGCCAGCAGCTCCCAGGGACAGGGGGACGGCTACACCTTC.

This rearrangement joins TRBV28 to TRBJ1-5, with unresolved D. Germline V gives CDR1 MDHEN, CDR2 SYDVKM. The V gene lost 3 bases and the J gene lost 7 bases, with 19 bases spanning the gap. This CDR3 is built from 16 residues. In DNA form, the CDR3 reads TGTGCCAGCAGTTTTGAGCTCGGGGAGGGTACGCAGCCCCAGCATTTT. Translation: CASSFELGEGTQPQHF.

The chain employs TRBV18 and TRBJ2-5, with 9 bases matching TRBD1. The V segment lost 5 bases and the J segment 4 bases; nucleotides outside the gene matches: 5. CDR3 length: 14 amino acids. CDR1 is KGHSH and CDR2 is LQKENI in the germline V gene. The CDR3 DNA sequence: TGTGCCAGCTCAACGAACAGGGGGCTAGAGACCCAGTACTTC. Its translation is CASSTNRGLETQYF.